This T cell receptor (beta chain) emerged from a study of T-cell reconstitution after alpha-beta-depleted transplantation in children. Trimming cost V 3 bases and J 4 bases, with 12 bases left between them. The CDR3 consists of 15 residues. This clonotype was seen only a few times. As it was prepared, the TCRbeta library received unique molecular identifiers. Each CDR3 protein gets one entry after TCRdb re-called the PCR reads with MiXCR. The sample shows some 400,000 distinct CDR3 sequences, about a fifth of them seen only once. This specimen consisted of PBMCs from the stem cell graft donor, obtained from the stem cell graft. This sequence joins TRBV12-3 or TRBV12-4 and TRBJ2-2; unclear D gene. This receptor was obtained from a human donor who donated a stem cell graft to a child with acute myeloid leukemia. CDR3 sequence: CASSFSIGRTGELFF. In DNA, the CDR3 is TGTGCCAGCAGTTTTTCTATCGGGCGCACCGGGGAGCTGTTTTTT.